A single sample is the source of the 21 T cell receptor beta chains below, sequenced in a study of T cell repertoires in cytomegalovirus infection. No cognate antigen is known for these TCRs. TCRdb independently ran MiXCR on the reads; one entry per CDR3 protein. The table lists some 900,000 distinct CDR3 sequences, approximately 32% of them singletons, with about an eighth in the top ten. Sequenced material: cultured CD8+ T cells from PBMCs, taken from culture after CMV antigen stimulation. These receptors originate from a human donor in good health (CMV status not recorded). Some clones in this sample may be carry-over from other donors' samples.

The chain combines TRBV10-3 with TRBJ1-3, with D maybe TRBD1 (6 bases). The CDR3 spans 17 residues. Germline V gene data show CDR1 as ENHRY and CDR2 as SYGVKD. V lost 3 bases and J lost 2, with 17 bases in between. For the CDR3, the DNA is TGTGCCATCAGTGATCCCCCGACAGGCCCGGCTGGAAACACCATATATTTT. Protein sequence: CAISDPPTGPAGNTIYF.

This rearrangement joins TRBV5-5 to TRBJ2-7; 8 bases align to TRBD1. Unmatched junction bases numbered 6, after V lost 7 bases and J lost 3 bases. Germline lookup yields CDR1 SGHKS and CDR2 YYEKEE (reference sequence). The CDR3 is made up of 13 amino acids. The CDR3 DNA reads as TGTGCCAGCCAACAGGGGGGAAACTACGAGCAGTACTTC. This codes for CASQQGGNYEQYF.

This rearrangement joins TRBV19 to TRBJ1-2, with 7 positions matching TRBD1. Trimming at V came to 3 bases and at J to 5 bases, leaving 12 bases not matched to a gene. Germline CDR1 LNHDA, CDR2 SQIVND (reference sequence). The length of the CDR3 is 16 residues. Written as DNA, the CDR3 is TGTGCCAGTAGTATCTCCGGGGAGGGGACAGTATATGGCTACACCTTC. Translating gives CASSISGEGTVYGYTF.

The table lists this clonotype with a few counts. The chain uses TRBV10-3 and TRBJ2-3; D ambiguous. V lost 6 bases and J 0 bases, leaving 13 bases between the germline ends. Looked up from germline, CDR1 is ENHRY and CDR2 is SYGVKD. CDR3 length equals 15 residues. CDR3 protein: CAIRVKTSSTDTQYF. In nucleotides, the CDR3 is TGTGCCATCAGGGTCAAAACGTCTAGCACAGATACGCAGTATTTT.

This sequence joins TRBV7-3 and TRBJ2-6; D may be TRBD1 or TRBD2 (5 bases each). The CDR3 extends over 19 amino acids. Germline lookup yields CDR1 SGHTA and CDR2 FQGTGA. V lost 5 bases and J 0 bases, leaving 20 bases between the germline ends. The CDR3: CASSIRGRETYSGANVLTF. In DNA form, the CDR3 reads TGTGCCAGCAGCATCCGGGGCCGAGAGACTTACTCTGGGGCCAACGTCCTGACTTTC. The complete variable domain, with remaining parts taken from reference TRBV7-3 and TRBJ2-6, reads GAGVSQTPSNKVTEKGKYVELRCDPISGHTALYWYRQSLGQGPEFLIYFQGTGAADDSGLPNDRFFAVRPEGSVSTLKIQRTERGDSAVYLCASSIRGRETYSGANVLTFGAGSRLTVL.

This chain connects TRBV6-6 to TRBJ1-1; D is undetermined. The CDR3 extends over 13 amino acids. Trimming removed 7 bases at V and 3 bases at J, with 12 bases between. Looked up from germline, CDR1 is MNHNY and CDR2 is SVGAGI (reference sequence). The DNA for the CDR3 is TGTGCCAGCACCCTTGGAGGGTACACTGAAGCTTTCTTT. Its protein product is CASTLGGYTEAFF.

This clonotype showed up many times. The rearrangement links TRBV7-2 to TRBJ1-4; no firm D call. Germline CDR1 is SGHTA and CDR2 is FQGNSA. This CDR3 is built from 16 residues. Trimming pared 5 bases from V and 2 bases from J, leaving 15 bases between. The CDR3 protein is CASSPHSEGTNEKLFF. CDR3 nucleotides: TGTGCCAGCAGCCCGCATTCCGAAGGGACTAATGAAAAACTGTTTTTT.

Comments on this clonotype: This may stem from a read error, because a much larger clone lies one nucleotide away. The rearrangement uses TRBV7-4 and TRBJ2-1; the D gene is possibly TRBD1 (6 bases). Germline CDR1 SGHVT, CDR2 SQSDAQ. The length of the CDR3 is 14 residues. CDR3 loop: CASSFTGSYNDQFF. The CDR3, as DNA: TGTGCCAGCAGCTTTACAGGGTCCTACAATGATCAGTTCTTC.

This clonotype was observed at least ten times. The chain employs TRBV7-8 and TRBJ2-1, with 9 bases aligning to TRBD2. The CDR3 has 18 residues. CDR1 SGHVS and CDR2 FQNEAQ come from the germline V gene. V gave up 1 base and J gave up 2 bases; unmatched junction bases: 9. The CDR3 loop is CASSLVALAGFTYNEQFF. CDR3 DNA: TGTGCCAGCAGCTTAGTGGCCCTAGCGGGGTTTACCTACAATGAGCAGTTCTTC.

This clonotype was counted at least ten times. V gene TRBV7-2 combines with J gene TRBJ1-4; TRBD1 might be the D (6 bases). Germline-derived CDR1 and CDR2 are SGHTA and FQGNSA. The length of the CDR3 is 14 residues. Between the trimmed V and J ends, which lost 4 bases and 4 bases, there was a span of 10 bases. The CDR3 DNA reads TGTGCCAGCAGCTCCCTGGACAGTAATGAAAAACTGTTTTTT. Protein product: CASSSLDSNEKLFF. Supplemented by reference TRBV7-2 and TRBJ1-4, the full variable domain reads GAGVSQSPSNKVTEKGKDVELRCDPISGHTALYWYRQSLGQGLEFLIYFQGNSAPDKSGLPSDRFSAERTGGSVSTLTIQRTQQEDSAVYLCASSSLDSNEKLFFGSGTQLSVL.

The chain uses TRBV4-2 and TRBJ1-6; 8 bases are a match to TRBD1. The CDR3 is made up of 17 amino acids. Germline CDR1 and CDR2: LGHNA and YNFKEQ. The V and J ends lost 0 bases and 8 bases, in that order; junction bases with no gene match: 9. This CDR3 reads CASSQDLDRALDSPLHF. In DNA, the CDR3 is TGTGCCAGCAGCCAAGACTTGGACAGGGCCTTAGATTCACCCCTCCACTTT.

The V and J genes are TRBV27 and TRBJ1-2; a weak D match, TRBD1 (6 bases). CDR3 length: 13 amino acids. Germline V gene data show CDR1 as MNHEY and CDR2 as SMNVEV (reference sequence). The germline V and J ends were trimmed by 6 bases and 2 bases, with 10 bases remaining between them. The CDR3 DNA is TGTGCCAGCAGATCACAGGGAAACTATGGCTACACCTTC. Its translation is CASRSQGNYGYTF.

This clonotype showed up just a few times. CDR3 sequence: CASSLEVSGGYEQYF. In DNA, the CDR3 is TGTGCCAGCAGCTTAGAGGTTAGCGGGGGCTACGAGCAGTACTTC. The genes are TRBV7-2 and TRBJ2-7, with TRBD2 identical over 9 bases. Trimming removed 1 base from V and 3 bases from J; junction bases left unmatched: 4. The germline V gene has CDR1 SGHTA and CDR2 FQGNSA. There are 15 residues in the CDR3.

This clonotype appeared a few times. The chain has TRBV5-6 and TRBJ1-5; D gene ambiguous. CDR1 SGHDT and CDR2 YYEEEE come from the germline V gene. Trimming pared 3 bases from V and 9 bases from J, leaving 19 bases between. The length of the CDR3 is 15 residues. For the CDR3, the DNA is TGTGCCAGCAGCTCAAGACCAAAGGGCTGGAGGCCCCAGCATTTT. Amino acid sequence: CASSSRPKGWRPQHF.

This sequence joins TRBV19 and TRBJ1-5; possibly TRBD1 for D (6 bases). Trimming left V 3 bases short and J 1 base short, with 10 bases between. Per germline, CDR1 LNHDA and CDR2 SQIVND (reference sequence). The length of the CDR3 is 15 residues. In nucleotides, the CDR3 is TGTGCCAGTAGTATTTGGGGGGGCAGCAATCAGCCCCAGCATTTT. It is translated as CASSIWGGSNQPQHF.

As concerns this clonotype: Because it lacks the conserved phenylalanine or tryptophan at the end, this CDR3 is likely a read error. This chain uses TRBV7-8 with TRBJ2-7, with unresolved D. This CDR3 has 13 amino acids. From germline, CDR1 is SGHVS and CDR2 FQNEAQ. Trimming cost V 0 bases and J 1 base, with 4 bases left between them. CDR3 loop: CASSLARSYEQYY. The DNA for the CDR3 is TGTGCCAGCAGCTTAGCCAGATCCTACGAGCAGTACTAC.

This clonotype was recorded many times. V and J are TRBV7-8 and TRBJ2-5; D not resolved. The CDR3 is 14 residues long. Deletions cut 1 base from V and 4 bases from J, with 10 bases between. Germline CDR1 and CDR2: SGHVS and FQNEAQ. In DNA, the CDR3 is TGTGCCAGCAGCTTAGAGGCGTCAGGAGAGACCCAGTACTTC. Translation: CASSLEASGETQYF.

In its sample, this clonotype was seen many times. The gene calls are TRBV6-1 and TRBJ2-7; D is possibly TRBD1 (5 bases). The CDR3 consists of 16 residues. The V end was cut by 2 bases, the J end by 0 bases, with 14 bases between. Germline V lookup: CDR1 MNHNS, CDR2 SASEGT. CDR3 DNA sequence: TGTGCCAGCAGTGAATGGGTTGACAGTTTCTCCTACGAGCAGTACTTC. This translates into CASSEWVDSFSYEQYF.

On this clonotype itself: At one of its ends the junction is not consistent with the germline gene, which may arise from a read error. DNA for the CDR3: TGTGCCAGCAGTTTTCTCTTAGCGGGGGGCCCAAGTCCCATTACCTCCGACAATGAGCAGTTCTTC. It codes for CASSFLLAGGPSPITSDNEQFF. The rearrangement links TRBV12-3 or TRBV12-4 to TRBJ2-1; TRBD2 matches at 10 bases. CDR3 size: 22 residues.

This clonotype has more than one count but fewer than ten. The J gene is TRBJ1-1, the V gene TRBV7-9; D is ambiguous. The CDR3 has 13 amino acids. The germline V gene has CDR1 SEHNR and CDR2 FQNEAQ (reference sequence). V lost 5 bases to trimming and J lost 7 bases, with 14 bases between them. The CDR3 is CASSHDFSFEAFF. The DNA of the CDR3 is TGTGCCAGCAGCCATGACTTTTCCTTTGAAGCTTTCTTT. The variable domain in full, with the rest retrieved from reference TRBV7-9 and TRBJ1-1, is DTGVSQNPRHKITKRGQNVTFRCDPISEHNRLYWYRQTLGQGPEFLTYFQNEAQLEKSRLLSDRFSAERPKGSFSTLEIQRTEQGDSAMYLCASSHDFSFEAFFGQGTRLTVV.

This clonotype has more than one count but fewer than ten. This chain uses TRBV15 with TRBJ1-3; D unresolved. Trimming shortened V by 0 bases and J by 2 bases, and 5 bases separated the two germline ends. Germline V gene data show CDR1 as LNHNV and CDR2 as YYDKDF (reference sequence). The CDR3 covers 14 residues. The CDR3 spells CATSREAAGNTIYF. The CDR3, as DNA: TGTGCCACCAGCAGAGAGGCGGCTGGAAACACCATATATTTT.